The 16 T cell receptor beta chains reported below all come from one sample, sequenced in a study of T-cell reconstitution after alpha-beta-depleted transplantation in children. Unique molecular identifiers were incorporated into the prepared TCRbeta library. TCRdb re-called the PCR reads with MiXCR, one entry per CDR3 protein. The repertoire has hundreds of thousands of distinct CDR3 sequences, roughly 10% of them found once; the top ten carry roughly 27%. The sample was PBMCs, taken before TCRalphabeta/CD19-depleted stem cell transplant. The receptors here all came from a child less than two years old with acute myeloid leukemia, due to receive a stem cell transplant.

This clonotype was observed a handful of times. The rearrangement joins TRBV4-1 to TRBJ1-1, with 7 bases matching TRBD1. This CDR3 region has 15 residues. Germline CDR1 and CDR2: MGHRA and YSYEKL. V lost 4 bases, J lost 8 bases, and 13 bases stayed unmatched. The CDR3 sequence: CASSPGVSRGVEAFF. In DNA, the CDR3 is TGCGCCAGCAGCCCAGGGGTGAGCAGGGGGGTCGAAGCTTTCTTT.

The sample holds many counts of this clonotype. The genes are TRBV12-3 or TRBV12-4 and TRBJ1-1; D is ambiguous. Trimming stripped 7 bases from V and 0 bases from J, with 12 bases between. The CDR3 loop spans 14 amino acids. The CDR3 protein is CASTTQLMNTEAFF. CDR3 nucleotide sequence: TGTGCCAGCACCACACAGCTCATGAACACTGAAGCTTTCTTT.

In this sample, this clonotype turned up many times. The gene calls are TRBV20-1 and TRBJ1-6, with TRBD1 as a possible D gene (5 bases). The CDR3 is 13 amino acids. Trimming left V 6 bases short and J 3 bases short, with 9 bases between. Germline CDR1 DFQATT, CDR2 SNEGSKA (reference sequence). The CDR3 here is CSAPGVYNSPLHF. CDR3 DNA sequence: TGCAGTGCCCCGGGGGTCTATAATTCACCCCTCCACTTT.

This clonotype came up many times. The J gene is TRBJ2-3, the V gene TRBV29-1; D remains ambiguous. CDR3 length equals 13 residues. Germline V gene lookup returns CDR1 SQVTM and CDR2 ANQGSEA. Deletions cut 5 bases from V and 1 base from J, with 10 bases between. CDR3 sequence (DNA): TGCAGCGTTCTTATCGACGGCACAGATACGCAGTATTTT. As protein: CSVLIDGTDTQYF.

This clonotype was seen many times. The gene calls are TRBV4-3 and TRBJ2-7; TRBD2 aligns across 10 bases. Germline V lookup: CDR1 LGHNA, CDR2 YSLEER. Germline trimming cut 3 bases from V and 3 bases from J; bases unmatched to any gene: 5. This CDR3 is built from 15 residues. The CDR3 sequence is CASSHLTSGLYEQYF. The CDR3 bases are TGCGCCAGCAGCCACTTGACTAGCGGGCTCTACGAGCAGTACTTC.

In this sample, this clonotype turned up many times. The CDR3 DNA is TGCGCCAGCAGCCGGCTGGGGAAGCGTGACTACAATGAGCAGTTCTTC. This gives the protein CASSRLGKRDYNEQFF. V gene TRBV5-1 combines with J gene TRBJ2-1; no reliable D call. Germline CDR1 is SGHRS and CDR2 is YFSETQ. CDR3 length equals 16 residues. V lost 4 bases to trimming and J lost 3 bases, with 17 bases between them.

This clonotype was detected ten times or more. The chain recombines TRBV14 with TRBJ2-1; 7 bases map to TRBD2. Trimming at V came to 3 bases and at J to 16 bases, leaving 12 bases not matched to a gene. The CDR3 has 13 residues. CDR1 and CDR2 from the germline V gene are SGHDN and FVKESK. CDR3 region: CASSQNLAESTFF. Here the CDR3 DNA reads TGTGCCAGCAGCCAGAATCTAGCGGAGAGCACCTTCTTC.

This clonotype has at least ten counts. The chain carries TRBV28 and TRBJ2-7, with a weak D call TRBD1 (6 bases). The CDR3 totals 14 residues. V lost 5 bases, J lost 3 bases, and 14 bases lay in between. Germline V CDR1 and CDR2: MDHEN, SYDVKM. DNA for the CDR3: TGTGCCAGCAGTACCCTGGACAGAGGCTACGAGCAGTACTTC. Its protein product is CASSTLDRGYEQYF.

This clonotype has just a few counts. The CDR3 DNA is TGTGCCATCAGTGAGTCTCCAGGCTATAGCAATCAGCCCCAGCATTTT. Translating gives CAISESPGYSNQPQHF. The V call is TRBV10-3, the J call TRBJ1-5; no clear D. Germline lookup yields CDR1 ENHRY and CDR2 SYGVKD. This CDR3 contains 16 residues. Trimming cost V 0 bases and J 0 bases, with 9 bases left between them.

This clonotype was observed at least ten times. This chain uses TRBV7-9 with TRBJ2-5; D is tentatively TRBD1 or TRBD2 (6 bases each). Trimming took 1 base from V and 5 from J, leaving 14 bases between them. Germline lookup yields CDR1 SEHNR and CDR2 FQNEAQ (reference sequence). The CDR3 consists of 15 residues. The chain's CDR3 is CASSLDPGGGETQYF. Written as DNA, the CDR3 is TGTGCCAGCAGCTTAGACCCCGGGGGCGGGGAGACCCAGTACTTC.

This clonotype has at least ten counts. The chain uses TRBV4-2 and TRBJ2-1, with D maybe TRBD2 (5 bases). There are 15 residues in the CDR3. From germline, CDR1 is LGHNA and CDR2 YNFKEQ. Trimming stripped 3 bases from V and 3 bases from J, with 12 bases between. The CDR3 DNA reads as TGTGCCAGCAGCCAGGGTCTTGCGGGCTACAATGAGCAGTTCTTC. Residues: CASSQGLAGYNEQFF.

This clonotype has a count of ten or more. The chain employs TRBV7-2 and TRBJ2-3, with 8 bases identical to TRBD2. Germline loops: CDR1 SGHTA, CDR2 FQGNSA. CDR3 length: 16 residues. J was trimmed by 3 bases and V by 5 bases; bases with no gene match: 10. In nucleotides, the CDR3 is TGTGCCAGCAGCCCTTACGGGGGGGGGGTGACAGATACGCAGTATTTT. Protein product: CASSPYGGGVTDTQYF.

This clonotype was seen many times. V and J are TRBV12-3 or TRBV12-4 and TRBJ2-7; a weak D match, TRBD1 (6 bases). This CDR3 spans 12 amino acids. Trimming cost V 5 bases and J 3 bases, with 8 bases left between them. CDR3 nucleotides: TGTGCCAGCAGTGTAGGGGGCTACGAGCAGTACTTC. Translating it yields CASSVGGYEQYF.

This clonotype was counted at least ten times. CDR3 coding DNA: TGCAGTGCCATCGGGACAGGGGGCGACCTGGGATTTCAGCCCCAGCATTTT. Translated, it gives CSAIGTGGDLGFQPQHF. V and J are TRBV20-1 and TRBJ1-5; 12 positions agree with TRBD1. CDR1 and CDR2 (germline): DFQATT, SNEGSKA (reference sequence). This CDR3 comprises 17 residues. J gave up 6 bases and V 6 bases, and 15 bases lay outside the gene matches.

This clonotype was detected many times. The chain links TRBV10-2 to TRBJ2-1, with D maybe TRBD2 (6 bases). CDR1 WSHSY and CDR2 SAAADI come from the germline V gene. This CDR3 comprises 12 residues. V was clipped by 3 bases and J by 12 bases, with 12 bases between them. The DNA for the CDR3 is TGCGCCAGCAGTGACCCGGGAGTAAGGCAGTTCTTC. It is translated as CASSDPGVRQFF.

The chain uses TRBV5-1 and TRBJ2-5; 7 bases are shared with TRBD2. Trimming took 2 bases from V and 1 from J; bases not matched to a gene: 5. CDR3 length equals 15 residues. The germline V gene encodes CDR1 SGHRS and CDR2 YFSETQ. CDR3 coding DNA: TGCGCCAGCAGCTTAGCGGGACCAATCCAAGAGACCCAGTACTTC. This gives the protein CASSLAGPIQETQYF.